The T cell receptor beta chain described here comes from a study of shared clonotypes between healthy human individuals. Notes on this clone: The target antigen is unknown.

Replicate PCRs run on sorted subsets employed approximately 0.2 ug DNA, about 27,000 T cell genomes. Some clones are missing from TCRdb's copy, which holds only in-frame ones; the method was immunoSEQ multiplex PCR. The sample yields roughly 530,000 clones, 96% seen once. The CDR3 has 13 residues. Trimming took off 2 bases at V and 5 bases at J, with 10 bases between the two ends. CDR1 KGHSH and CDR2 LQKENI come from the germline V gene. Overall study results and limits: Generally, naive subsets (rather than memory subsets) showed larger estimated richness.

This receptor was identified in a woman aged 30 to 39 in good health. The chain links TRBV18 to TRBJ2-7; D is unresolved. The sample was naive CD4+ T cells sorted from blood. As to subset: CD45RA+ positively selected. CDR3 region: CASSPSPVHEQYF. The CDR3 coding sequence is TGTGCCAGCTCACCATCCCCCGTACACGAGCAGTACTTC.